Included here is one T cell receptor (beta chain) sequence, with context. Its target antigen remains unknown. The input lacks base qualities; no much larger clone sits a single base away. This sample was included in a study of control samples from healthy donors and cancer patients (dated by TCRdb to the early 2020s). The library was obtained by the immunoSEQ multiplex PCR assay. The source is immuneACCESS, and TCRdb retained only in-frame sequences with V and J called. Part of the clones is not carried over; for the studies checked, unresolved V genes explain less than half of this, and the remainder is unexplained. The sample data list some 34,000 clones, and roughly 92% of these were observed just once. Approximately 1.7% of the sample is taken by the ten largest. According to the germline V gene, CDR1 reads LGHNA and CDR2 reads YSLEER. The CDR3 runs 15 residues from the cysteine to the phenylalanine. Only the CDR3 DNA is retained, 45 bases long and in frame from the first base. V is trimmed back by 1 base and J by 9 bases, and the junction contains 7 bases that no gene match accounts for.

The sequenced sample consisted of PBMCs. Recombination linked TRBV4-3 to TRBJ2-1, with 9 bases aligning to TRBD1. The TCR comes from a man in his forties with colorectal cancer. The DNA sequence follows: TGCGCCAGCAGCCAAGGGGGACAGGGAAAGGGTGAGCAGTTCTTC. This sequence encodes CASSQGGQGKGEQFF.